This T cell receptor (beta chain) emerged from a study of cytomegalovirus exposure and HLA in healthy donors. At the level of the study: Clustering assigned approximately 78% of the roughly 400 genotyped donors to the Caucasian-associated ancestry cluster. Study outcomes and limitations: Clonal expansion, a later analysis showed, was greater in HLA-associated TCR beta chains than in equally common others. Several of the most significant clusters appeared linked to common viral pathogens, based on a later analysis.

Concerning this clone itself: Its specificity is unknown.

The PCR used 60 Vbeta and 13 Jbeta primers. TCRdb keeps only in-frame clones here, not all; method: immunoSEQ multiplex PCR. Here the sample spans roughly 200,000 clones, around four fifths being singletons. Per germline, CDR1 MDHEN and CDR2 SYDVKM. Trimming took 6 bases from V and 7 from J, leaving 12 bases between them. The CDR3 runs to 12 residues. Sampled while nominally healthy, donors likely had unrecorded immune exposures. This chain connects TRBV28 to TRBJ1-2, with no clear D. The sequencing input was PBMCs. This TCR was recovered from a woman aged 55-75 years in good health and CMV-seropositive. CDR3 in DNA: TGTGCCAGCAGGCCCGGTCTTGGTGGCTACACCTTC. This gives the protein CASRPGLGGYTF.